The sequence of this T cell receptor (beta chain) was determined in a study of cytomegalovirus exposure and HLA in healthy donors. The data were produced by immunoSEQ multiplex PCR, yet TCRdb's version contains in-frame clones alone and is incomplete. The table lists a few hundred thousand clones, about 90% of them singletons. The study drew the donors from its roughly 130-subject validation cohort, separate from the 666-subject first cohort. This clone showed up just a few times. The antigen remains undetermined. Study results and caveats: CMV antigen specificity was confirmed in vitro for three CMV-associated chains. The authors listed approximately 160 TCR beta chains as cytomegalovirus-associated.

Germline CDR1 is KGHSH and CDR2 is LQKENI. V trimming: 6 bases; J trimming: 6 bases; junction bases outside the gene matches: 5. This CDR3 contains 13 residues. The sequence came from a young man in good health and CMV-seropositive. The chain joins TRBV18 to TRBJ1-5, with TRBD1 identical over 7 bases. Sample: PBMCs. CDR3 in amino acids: CASSGGQIQPQHF. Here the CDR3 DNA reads TGTGCCAGCTCCGGGGGACAGATTCAGCCCCAGCATTTT.